This T cell receptor (beta chain) was captured by sequencing in a study of cytomegalovirus exposure and HLA in healthy donors. The PCR ran on 60 Vbeta and 13 Jbeta primers. Clones were read by immunoSEQ multiplex PCR, and TCRdb kept only the in-frame ones, dropping some. The table records some 120,000 clones, roughly 82% of them present only once. Germline V CDR1 and CDR2: WSHSY, SAAADI. The CDR3 contains 15 residues. V dropped 5 bases and J dropped 0; count of bases not matched to a gene: 4. Findings and limits, study-wide: Presence/absence analyses assumed roughly uniform sequencing depth across donors.

On this clone: Its antigen is currently unknown.

Source material: PBMCs. The TCR was taken from an older woman in good health and CMV-seropositive. This sequence joins TRBV10-2 and TRBJ1-3; 7 bases match TRBD1. CDR3 DNA sequence: TGCGCCAGCAGTCTTTACAGGGGCTCTGGAAACACCATATATTTT. Protein: CASSLYRGSGNTIYF.